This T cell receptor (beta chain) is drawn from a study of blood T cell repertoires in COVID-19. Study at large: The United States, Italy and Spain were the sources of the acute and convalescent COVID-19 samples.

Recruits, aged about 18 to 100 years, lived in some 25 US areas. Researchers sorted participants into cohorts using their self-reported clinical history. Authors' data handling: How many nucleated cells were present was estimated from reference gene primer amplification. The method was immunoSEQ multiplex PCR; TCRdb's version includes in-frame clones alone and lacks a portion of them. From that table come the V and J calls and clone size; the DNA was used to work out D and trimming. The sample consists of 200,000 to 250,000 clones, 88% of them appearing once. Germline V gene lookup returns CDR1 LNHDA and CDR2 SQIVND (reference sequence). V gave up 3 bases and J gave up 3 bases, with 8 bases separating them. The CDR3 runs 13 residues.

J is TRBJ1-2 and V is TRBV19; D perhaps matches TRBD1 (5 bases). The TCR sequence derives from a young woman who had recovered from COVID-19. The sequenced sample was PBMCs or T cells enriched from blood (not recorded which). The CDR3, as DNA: TGTGCCAGTAGTATCTCGGGGGACTATGGCTACACCTTC. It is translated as CASSISGDYGYTF.